Sequencing of this T cell receptor beta chain was carried out in a study of Tregs in tolerant kidney transplant recipients. Before regulatory T cell sorting, thawed PBMCs rested overnight at 37°C in roughly 190 IU/ml IL-2. A remark on this clone: Its specificity is not known.

Clones were read by immunoSEQ multiplex PCR, and TCRdb kept only the in-frame ones, dropping some. In the table there are roughly 46,000 clones, around 90% of which are singletons. Regarding the study as a whole: Validation in larger populations is needed because few patients were studied.

The sequenced sample consisted of Tregs from blood. The receptor's source is a human donor in good health.

The CDR3 region has the DNA TGTGCCAGCAGCGGACAGGGGAGTCGGACTGAAGCTTTCTTT. Translated, it gives CASSGQGSRTEAFF. This chain links TRBV21-1 with TRBJ1-1; the table's D call, TRBD1, has no DNA check behind it. TRBV21-1 is annotated as a pseudogene. The CDR3 sequence is 14 residues long.